The present TCR beta chain was sequenced within a study of shared clonotypes between healthy human individuals. On the study more broadly: Used for every donor were three CD4 naive, three CD4 memory, two CD8 naive and one CD8 memory plate. Notes on the study in general: It was observed that 5% to 6.5% of naive CD4 clonotypes were shared across four donors.

This clone came up once. The antigen is undetermined. CDR1 SEHNR and CDR2 FQNEAQ come from the germline V gene (reference sequence). The trim removed 5 bases at V and 3 bases at J, leaving 5 bases unmatched. The CDR3 runs to 15 residues. Once extracted for a subset, genomic DNA was divided evenly among several immunoSEQ plates. Repertoires were generated with immunoSEQ multiplex PCR, while TCRdb's copy carries only in-frame clones and drops some. The sample holds about 2,200,000 clones, roughly 91% seen once. In the naive CD8 group, cells lacked CD45RO and were positively selected for CCR7, so terminally differentiated effector memory CD45RA+ cells were left out.

The clonotype comes from a man younger than 35 in good health. Some clones in this sample may be carry-over from other donors' samples. Input material: naive CD8+ T cells from PBMCs. This chain links TRBV7-9 with TRBJ2-7, with 12 bases matching TRBD2. This CDR3 is CASSPKTSGSYEQYF. Written as DNA, the CDR3 is TGTGCCAGCAGCCCTAAGACTAGCGGGAGCTACGAGCAGTACTTC.